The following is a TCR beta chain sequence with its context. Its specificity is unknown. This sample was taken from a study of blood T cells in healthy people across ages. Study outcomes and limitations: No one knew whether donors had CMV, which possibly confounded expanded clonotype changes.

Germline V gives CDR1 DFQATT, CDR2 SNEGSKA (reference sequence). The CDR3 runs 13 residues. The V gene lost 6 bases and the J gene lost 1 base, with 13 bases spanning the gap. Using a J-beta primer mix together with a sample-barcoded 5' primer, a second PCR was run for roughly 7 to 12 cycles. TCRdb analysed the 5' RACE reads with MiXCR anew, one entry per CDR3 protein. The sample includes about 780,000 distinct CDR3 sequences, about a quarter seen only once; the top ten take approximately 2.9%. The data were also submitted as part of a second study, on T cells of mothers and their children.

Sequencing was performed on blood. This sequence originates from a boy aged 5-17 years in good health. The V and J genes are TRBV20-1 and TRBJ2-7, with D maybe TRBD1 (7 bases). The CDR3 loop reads CSARAGQSYEQYF. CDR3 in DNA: TGCAGTGCCCGGGCGGGACAGTCCTACGAGCAGTACTTC.